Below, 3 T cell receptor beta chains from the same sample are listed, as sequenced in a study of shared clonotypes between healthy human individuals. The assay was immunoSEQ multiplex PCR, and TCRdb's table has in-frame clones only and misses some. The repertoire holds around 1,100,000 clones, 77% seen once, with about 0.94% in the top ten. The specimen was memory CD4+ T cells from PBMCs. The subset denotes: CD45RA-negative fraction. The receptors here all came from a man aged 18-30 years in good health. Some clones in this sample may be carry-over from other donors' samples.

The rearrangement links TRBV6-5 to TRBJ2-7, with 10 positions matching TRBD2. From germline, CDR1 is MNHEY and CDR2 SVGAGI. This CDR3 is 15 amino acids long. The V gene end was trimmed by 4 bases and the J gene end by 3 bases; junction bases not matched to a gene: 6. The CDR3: CASSSLAGVVYEQYF. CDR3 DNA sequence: TGTGCCAGCAGTTCGCTAGCGGGAGTGGTCTACGAGCAGTACTTC.

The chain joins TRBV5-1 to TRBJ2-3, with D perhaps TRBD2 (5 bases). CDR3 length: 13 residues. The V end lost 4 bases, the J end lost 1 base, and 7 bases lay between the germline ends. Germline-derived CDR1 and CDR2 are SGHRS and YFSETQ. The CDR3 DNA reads TGCGCCAGCAGCCCAGCGGGCACAGATACGCAGTATTTT. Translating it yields CASSPAGTDTQYF.

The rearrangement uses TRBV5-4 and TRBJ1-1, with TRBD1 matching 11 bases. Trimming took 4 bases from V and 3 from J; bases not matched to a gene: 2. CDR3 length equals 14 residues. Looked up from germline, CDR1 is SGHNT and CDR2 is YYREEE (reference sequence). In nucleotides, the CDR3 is TGTGCCAGCAGCACGGGACAGGGGGACACTGAAGCTTTCTTT. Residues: CASSTGQGDTEAFF. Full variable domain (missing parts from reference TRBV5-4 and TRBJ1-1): ETGVTQSPTHLIKTRGQQVTLRCSSQSGHNTVSWYQQALGQGPQFIFQYYREEENGRGNFPPRFSGLQFPNYSSELNVNALELDDSALYLCASSTGQGDTEAFFGQGTRLTVV.